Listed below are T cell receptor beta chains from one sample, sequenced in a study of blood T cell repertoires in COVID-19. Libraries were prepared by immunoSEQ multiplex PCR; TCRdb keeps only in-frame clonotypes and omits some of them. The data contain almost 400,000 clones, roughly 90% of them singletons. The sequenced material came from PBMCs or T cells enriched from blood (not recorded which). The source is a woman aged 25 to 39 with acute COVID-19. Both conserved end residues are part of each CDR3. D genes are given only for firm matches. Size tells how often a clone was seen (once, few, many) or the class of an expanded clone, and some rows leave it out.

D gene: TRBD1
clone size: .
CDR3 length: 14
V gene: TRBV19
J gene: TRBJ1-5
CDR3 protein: CASSSTGGNQPQHF
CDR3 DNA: TGTGCCAGTAGTTCTACAGGGGGCAATCAGCCCCAGCATTTT

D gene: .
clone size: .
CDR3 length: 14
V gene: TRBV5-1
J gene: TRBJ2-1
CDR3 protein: CASSPLSQSNEQFF
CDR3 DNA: TGCGCCAGCAGCCCTCTGTCACAGAGCAATGAGCAGTTCTTC

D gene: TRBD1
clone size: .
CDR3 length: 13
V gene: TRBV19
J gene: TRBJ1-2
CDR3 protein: CASLPGQNYGYTF
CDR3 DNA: TGTGCCAGTCTTCCGGGACAGAACTATGGCTACACCTTC

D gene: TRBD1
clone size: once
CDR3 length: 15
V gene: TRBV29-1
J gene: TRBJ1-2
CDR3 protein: CSVEEGTGGFWGYTF
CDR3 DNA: TGCAGCGTTGAAGAGGGGACAGGGGGCTTTTGGGGCTACACCTTC

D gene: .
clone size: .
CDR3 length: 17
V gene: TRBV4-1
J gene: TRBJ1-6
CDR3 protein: CASSHNLYSGRNSPLHF
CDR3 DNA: TGCGCCAGCAGCCATAACCTGTACTCGGGTCGGAATTCACCCCTCCACTTT

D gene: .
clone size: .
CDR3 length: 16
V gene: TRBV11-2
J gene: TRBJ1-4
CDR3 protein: CASSLDFLRGGEKLFF
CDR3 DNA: TGTGCCAGCAGCTTAGATTTCCTCCGAGGGGGTGAAAAACTGTTTTTT

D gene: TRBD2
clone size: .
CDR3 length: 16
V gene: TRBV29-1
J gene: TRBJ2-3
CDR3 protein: CSVEGLLAGGPDTQYF
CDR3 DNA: TGCAGCGTTGAGGGCCTCTTAGCGGGGGGGCCAGATACGCAGTATTTT

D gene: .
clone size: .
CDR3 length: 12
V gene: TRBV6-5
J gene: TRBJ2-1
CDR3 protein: CASSATGNEQFF
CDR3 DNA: TGTGCCAGCAGCGCCACAGGCAATGAGCAGTTCTTC

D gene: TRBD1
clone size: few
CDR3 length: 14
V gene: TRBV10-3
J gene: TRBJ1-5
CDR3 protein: CATANGQGIQPQHF
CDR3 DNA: TGTGCCACCGCTAATGGACAGGGTATTCAGCCCCAGCATTTT

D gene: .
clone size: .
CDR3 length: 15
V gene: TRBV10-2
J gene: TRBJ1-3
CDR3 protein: CASSESSFSGNTIYF
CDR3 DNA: TGCGCCAGCAGTGAGTCTAGTTTCTCTGGAAACACCATATATTTT

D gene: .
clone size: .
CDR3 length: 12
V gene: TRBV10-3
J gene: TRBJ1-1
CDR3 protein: CATRQTNTEAFF
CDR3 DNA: TGTGCCACTCGACAGACAAACACTGAAGCTTTCTTT

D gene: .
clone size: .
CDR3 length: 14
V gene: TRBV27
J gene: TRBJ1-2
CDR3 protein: CASSQARANYGYTF
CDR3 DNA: TGTGCCAGCAGTCAAGCCAGGGCCAACTATGGCTACACCTTC

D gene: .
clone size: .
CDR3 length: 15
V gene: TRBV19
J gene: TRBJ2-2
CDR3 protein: CASSWGRGNTGELFF
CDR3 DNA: TGTGCCAGTAGTTGGGGGCGAGGGAACACCGGGGAGCTGTTTTTT

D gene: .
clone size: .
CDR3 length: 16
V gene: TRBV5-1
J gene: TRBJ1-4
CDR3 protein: CASSLIHWGTNEKLFF
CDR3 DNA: TGCGCCAGCAGCCTTATTCATTGGGGCACTAATGAAAAACTGTTTTTT

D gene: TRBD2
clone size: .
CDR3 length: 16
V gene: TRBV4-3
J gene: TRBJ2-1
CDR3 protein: CASSQDNGGAYNEQFF
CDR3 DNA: TGCGCCAGCAGCCAAGATAACGGGGGGGCTTACAATGAGCAGTTCTTC

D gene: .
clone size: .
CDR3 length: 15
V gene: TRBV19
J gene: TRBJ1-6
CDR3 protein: CASRETGTNLSPLHF
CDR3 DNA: TGTGCCAGTAGGGAGACCGGGACAAACCTTTCACCCCTCCACTTT

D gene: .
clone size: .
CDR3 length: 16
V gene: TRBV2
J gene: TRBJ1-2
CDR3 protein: CASSEYRQAYNYGYTF
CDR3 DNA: TGTGCCAGCAGTGAATACCGTCAGGCTTATAACTATGGCTACACCTTC

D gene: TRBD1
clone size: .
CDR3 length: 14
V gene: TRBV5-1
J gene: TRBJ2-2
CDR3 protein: CASSLEGAGGELFF
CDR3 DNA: TGCGCCAGCAGCTTGGAGGGGGCAGGCGGGGAGCTGTTTTTT

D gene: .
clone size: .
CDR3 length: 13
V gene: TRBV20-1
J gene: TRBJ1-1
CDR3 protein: CSASIRRNTEAFF
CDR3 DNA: TGCAGTGCTAGTATACGGAGGAACACTGAAGCTTTCTTT

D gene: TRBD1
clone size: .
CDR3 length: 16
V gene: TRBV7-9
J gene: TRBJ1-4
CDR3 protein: CASSRGQASTNEKLFF
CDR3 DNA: TGTGCCAGCAGCAGGGGACAGGCGTCAACTAATGAAAAACTGTTTTTT

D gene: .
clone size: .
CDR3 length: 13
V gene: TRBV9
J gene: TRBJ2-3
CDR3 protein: CASSVGDGSTQYF
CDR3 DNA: TGTGCCAGCAGCGTAGGGGACGGGAGTACGCAGTATTTT

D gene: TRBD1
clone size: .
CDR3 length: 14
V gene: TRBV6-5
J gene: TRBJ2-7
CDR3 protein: CATKRAGGAYEQYF
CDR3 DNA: TGTGCCACAAAACGGGCAGGGGGAGCCTACGAGCAGTACTTC

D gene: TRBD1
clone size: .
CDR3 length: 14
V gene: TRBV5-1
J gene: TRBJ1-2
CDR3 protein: CASSPMGQAGGYTF
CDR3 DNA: TGCGCCAGCAGCCCAATGGGACAGGCGGGTGGCTACACCTTC

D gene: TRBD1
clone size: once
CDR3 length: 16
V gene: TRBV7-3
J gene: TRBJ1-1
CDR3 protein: CASSASGTGVGAEAFF
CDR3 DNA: TGTGCCAGCAGCGCCTCTGGGACAGGGGTGGGCGCTGAAGCTTTCTTT

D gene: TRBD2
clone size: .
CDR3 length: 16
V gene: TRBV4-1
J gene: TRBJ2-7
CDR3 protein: CASRQLAGDTIYEQYF
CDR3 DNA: TGCGCCAGCAGGCAGTTAGCGGGGGACACTATCTACGAGCAGTACTTC

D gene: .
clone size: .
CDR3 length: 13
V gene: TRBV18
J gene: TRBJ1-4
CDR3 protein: CASSLTTNEKLFF
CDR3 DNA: TGTGCCAGCTCCCTTACAACTAATGAAAAACTGTTTTTT

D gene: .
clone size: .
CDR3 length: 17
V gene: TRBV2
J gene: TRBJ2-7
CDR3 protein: CASSEASLNSSPYEQYF
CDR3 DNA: TGTGCCAGCAGTGAAGCGTCCCTGAACTCTAGCCCCTACGAGCAGTACTTC

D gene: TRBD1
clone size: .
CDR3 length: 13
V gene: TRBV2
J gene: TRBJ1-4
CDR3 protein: CASRHRGGEKLFF
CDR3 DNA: TGTGCCAGCAGGCACAGGGGCGGTGAAAAACTGTTTTTT

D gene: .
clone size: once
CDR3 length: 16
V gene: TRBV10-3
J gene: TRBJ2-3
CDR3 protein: CAISGARGEGTDTQYF
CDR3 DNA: TGTGCCATCAGTGGAGCCAGGGGCGAGGGCACAGATACGCAGTATTTT

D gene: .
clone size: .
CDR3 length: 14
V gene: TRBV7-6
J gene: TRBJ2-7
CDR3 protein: CASSFSLGGYEQYF
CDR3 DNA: TGTGCCAGCAGCTTTAGCTTAGGCGGCTACGAGCAGTACTTC

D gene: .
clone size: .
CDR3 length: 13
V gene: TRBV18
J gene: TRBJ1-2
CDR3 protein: CASSTGFVDGYTF
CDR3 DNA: TGTGCCAGCTCAACAGGGTTCGTAGATGGCTACACCTTC

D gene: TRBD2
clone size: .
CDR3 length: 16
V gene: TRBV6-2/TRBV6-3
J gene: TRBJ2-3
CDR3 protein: CASSRPGLGGTDTQYF
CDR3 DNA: TGTGCCAGCAGTCGACCGGGACTAGGGGGCACAGATACGCAGTATTTT

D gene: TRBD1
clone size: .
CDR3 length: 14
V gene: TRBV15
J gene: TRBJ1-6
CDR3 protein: CATSRVQGASTLHF
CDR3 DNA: TGTGCCACCAGCAGAGTACAGGGGGCATCAACCCTCCACTTT

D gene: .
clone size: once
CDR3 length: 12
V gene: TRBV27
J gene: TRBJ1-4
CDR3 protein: CASSLLGEKLFF
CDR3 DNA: TGTGCCAGCAGTTTGCTCGGGGAAAAACTGTTTTTT

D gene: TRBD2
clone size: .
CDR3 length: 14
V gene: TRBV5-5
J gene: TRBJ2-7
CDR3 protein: CASSFQRGGYEQYF
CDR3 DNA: TGTGCCAGCAGCTTTCAGCGGGGGGGCTACGAGCAGTACTTC

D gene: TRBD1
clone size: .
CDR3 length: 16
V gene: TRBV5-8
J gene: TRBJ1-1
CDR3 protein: CASSFSRGRLNTEAFF
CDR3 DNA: TGTGCCAGCAGCTTTTCTAGGGGGCGTTTGAACACTGAAGCTTTCTTT

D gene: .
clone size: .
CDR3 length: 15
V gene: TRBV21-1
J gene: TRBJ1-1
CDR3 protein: CASSKVRQGNTEAFF
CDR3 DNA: TGTGCCAGCAGCAAAGTACGACAGGGGAACACTGAAGCTTTCTTT

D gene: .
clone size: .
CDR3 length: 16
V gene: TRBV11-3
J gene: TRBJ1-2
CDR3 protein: CASRAKSARQTYGYTF
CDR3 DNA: TGTGCCAGCAGGGCTAAATCCGCCAGGCAGACCTATGGCTACACCTTC

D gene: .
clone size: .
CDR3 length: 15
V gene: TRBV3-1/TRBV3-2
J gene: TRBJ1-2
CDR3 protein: CASSQDEGTLRGYTF
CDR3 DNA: TGTGCCAGCAGCCAAGATGAGGGAACGTTGCGAGGCTACACCTTC

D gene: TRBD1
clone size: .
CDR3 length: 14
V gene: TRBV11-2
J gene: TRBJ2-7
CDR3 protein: CASSLWDSSYEQYF
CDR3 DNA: TGTGCCAGCAGCTTATGGGACAGTTCCTACGAGCAGTACTTC

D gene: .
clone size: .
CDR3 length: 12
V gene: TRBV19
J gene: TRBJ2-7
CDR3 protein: CASSYREGEQYF
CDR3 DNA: TGTGCCAGTAGTTACAGGGAGGGAGAGCAGTACTTC

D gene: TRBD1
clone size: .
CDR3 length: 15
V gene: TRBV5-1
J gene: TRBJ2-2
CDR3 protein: CASSYQGANTGELFF
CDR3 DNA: TGCGCCAGCAGCTATCAGGGGGCCAACACCGGGGAGCTGTTTTTT

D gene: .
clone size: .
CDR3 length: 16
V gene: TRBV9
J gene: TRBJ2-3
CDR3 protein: CASSVNSKVSTDTQYF
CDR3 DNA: TGTGCCAGCAGCGTCAACAGTAAGGTTAGCACAGATACGCAGTATTTT

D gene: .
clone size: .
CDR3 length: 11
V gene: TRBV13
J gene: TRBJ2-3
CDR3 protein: CASSFKDTQYF
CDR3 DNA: TGTGCCAGCAGCTTCAAAGATACGCAGTATTTT

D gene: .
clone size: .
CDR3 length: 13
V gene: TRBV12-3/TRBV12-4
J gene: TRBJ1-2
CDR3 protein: CASSLAEPYGYTF
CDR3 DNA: TGTGCCAGCAGTTTGGCGGAGCCCTATGGCTACACCTTC

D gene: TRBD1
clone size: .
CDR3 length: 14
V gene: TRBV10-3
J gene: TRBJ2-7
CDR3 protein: CATRDRGQTYEQYF
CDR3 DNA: TGTGCCACACGAGACAGGGGACAAACCTACGAGCAGTACTTC

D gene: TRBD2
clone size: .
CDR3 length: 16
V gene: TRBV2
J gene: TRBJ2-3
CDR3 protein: CASRGTSGTRTDTQYF
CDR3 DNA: TGTGCCAGCAGGGGTACTAGCGGGACTCGCACAGATACGCAGTATTTT

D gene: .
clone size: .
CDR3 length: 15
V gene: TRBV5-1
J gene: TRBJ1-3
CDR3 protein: CASKNEGGSGNTIYF
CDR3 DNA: TGCGCCAGCAAAAACGAGGGAGGATCTGGAAACACCATATATTTT

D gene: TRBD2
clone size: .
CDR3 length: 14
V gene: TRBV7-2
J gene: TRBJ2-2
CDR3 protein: CASSLGLAAGELFF
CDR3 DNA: TGTGCCAGCAGCTTAGGACTAGCGGCCGGGGAGCTGTTTTTT

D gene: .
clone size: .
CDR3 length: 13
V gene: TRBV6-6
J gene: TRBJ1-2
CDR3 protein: CASSSTGLDGYTF
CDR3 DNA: TGTGCCAGCAGTTCCACAGGGTTAGATGGCTACACCTTC

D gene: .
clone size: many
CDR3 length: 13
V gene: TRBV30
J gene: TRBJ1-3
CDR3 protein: CAWSVAGRNTIYF
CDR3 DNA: TGTGCCTGGAGTGTAGCGGGGCGAAACACCATATATTTT

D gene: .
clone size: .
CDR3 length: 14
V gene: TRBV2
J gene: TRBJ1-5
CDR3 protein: CASRGPVSNQPQHF
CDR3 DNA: TGTGCCAGCAGGGGCCCTGTAAGCAATCAGCCCCAGCATTTT

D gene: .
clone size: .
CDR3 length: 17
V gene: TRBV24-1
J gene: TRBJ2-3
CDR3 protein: CATSDSPRGPSTDTQYF
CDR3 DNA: TGTGCCACCAGTGATTCACCCAGGGGACCTAGCACAGATACGCAGTATTTT

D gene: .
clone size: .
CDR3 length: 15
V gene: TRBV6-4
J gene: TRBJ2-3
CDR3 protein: CASSDSSSSTDTQYF
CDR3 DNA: TGTGCCAGCAGTGACTCTTCCAGTAGCACAGATACGCAGTATTTT

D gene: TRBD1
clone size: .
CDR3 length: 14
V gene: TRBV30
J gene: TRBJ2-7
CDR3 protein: CAWAGQGISYEQYF
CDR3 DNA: TGTGCCTGGGCCGGACAGGGGATCTCCTACGAGCAGTACTTC

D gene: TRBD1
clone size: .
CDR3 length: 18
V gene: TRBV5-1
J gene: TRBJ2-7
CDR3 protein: CASSPVPFSDRGKAEQYF
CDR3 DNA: TGCGCCAGCAGCCCAGTTCCCTTCAGCGACAGGGGAAAGGCCGAGCAGTACTTC

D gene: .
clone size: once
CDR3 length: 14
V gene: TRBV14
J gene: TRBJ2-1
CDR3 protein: CASSRQGLYNEQFF
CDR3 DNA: TGTGCCAGCAGCCGGCAGGGGCTATACAATGAGCAGTTCTTC